One sample yielded the 23 T cell receptor beta chains listed below, sequenced in a study of T cells in Graves' hyperthyroidism and ophthalmopathy. Amplification targeted TCR beta CDR3 regions from RNA transcripts. HTBI primers drove first-round RT-PCR of the TCR CDR3. One entry per CDR3 protein results from TCRdb running MiXCR on the multiplex PCR reads. The sample includes roughly 30,000 distinct CDR3 sequences, under 55% of them seen just once. The specimen was blood. The source of these receptors is a woman between 25 and 40 years old with Graves' hyperthyroidism.

The J gene is TRBJ2-7, the V gene TRBV7-4, with D perhaps TRBD1 (5 bases). The CDR3 runs 15 residues. The germline gives CDR1 SGHVT, CDR2 SQSDAQ. With 7 bases removed from V and 5 bases from J, the gap between germline ends came to 21 bases. The CDR3 DNA is TGTGCCAGCACCTCCCTCCAGGGAACAAGCAACGAGCAGTACTTC. As protein: CASTSLQGTSNEQYF.

The chain has TRBV2 and TRBJ1-2; D is uncertain. The CDR3 length is 14 residues. Germline V gene sequence: CDR1 SNHLY, CDR2 FYNNEI. Trimming removed 6 bases at V and 8 bases at J, with 19 bases between. The CDR3 protein is CASRNRTSGRGYTF. The CDR3 DNA reads TGTGCCAGCAGGAATAGGACTAGCGGGAGGGGCTACACCTTC.

This clonotype was detected many times. The genes are TRBV5-4 and TRBJ2-6; D unresolved. This CDR3 has 16 residues. CDR1 SGHNT and CDR2 YYREEE come from the germline V gene (reference sequence). V lost 0 bases to trimming and J lost 0 bases, with 7 bases between them. CDR3 in amino acids: CASSLVWGSGANVLTF. In DNA form, the CDR3 reads TGTGCCAGCAGCTTGGTCTGGGGCTCTGGGGCCAACGTCCTGACTTTC. Supplemented by reference TRBV5-4 and TRBJ2-6, the full variable domain reads ETGVTQSPTHLIKTRGQQVTLRCSSQSGHNTVSWYQQALGQGPQFIFQYYREEENGRGNFPPRFSGLQFPNYSSELNVNALELDDSALYLCASSLVWGSGANVLTFGAGSRLTVL.

By frequency in the sample, this clonotype is medium-sized. The chain combines TRBV29-1 with TRBJ2-1; D is perhaps TRBD2 (5 bases). This CDR3 is 16 amino acids long. Germline V gene sequence: CDR1 SQVTM, CDR2 ANQGSEA. Trimming pared 6 bases from V and 5 bases from J, leaving 23 bases between. The CDR3 bases are TGCAGCGTAAACCCGTCGGACTTAGGGAACAACAATGAGCAGTTCTTC. Translation: CSVNPSDLGNNNEQFF.

This chain uses TRBV19 with TRBJ1-6; 7 nucleotides agree with TRBD1. V lost 8 bases and J lost 7; bases outside the gene matches: 8. Germline V gives CDR1 LNHDA, CDR2 SQIVND (reference sequence). The CDR3 runs 14 residues. CDR3 DNA sequence: TGTGCCAGTGGGGGACAGCAGACCAATTCACCCCTCCACTTT. As protein: CASGGQQTNSPLHF.

This clonotype has a handful of counts. This chain connects TRBV29-1 to TRBJ2-7, with D perhaps matching TRBD1 (6 bases). Trimming removed 4 bases from V and 3 bases from J, with 16 bases in between. This CDR3 has 14 amino acids. The V gene's germline CDR1 is SQVTM and CDR2 ANQGSEA. The CDR3 DNA sequence: TGCAGCGTTGTACGGTCAGGGGATTTCTACGAGCAGTACTTC. Translated, it gives CSVVRSGDFYEQYF.

The chain uses TRBV10-1 and TRBJ2-6; D is undetermined. Germline V lookup: CDR1 WNHNN, CDR2 SYGVQD (reference sequence). Trimming took off 3 bases at V and 0 bases at J, with 3 bases between the two ends. The CDR3 runs 14 residues. CDR3 bases: TGCGCCAGCAGTGATGACTCTGGGGCCAACGTCCTGACTTTC. Encoded protein: CASSDDSGANVLTF.

This clonotype was picked up many times. The chain joins TRBV5-1 to TRBJ2-5; 11 bases match TRBD2. Germline CDR1 SGHRS, CDR2 YFSETQ. This CDR3 comprises 16 residues. V was clipped by 4 bases and J by 2 bases; unmatched bases: 7. The CDR3 nucleotides are TGCGCCAGCAGCGTCCCACTAGCGGGAGTTCAAGAGACCCAGTACTTC. Its protein is CASSVPLAGVQETQYF. The full variable domain, with the rest looked up from reference TRBV5-1 and TRBJ2-5, is KAGVTQTPRYLIKTRGQQVTLSCSPISGHRSVSWYQQTPGQGLQFLFEYFSETQRNKGNFPGRFSGRQFSNSRSEMNVSTLELGDSALYLCASSVPLAGVQETQYFGPGTRLLVL.

The CDR3 sequence: CASSEGGNEQYF. The DNA of the CDR3 is TGTGCCAGCAGTGAAGGGGGAAACGAGCAGTACTTC. This chain connects TRBV6-5 to TRBJ2-7, with D tentatively TRBD1 (6 bases). V gave up 5 bases and J gave up 5 bases, with 10 bases separating them. The CDR3 sequence is 12 residues long. CDR1 MNHEY and CDR2 SVGAGI come from the germline V gene.

By share, this clonotype ranks as medium-sized. J is TRBJ1-2 and V is TRBV20-1; 7 bases line up with TRBD1. The V gene end was trimmed by 6 bases and the J gene end by 4 bases; junction bases not matched to a gene: 8. This CDR3 comprises 13 residues. From germline, CDR1 is DFQATT and CDR2 SNEGSKA (reference sequence). The CDR3 bases are TGCAGTGCCTGGGACAGTGCGAGCTATGGCTACACCTTC. The encoded protein is CSAWDSASYGYTF.

The CDR3, as DNA: TGCAGTGCTAGAGACGTGACAGGGGGCGGTTTTAAAGCTTTCTTT. This codes for CSARDVTGGGFKAFF. V gene TRBV20-1 combines with J gene TRBJ1-1, with 10 positions matching TRBD1. Germline loops: CDR1 DFQATT, CDR2 SNEGSKA (reference sequence). The CDR3 has 15 amino acids. Unmatched junction bases numbered 10, after V lost 0 bases and J lost 9 bases.

This chain connects TRBV7-3 to TRBJ2-2; 10 bases are a match to TRBD2. The germline V gene has CDR1 SGHTA and CDR2 FQGTGA. V trimming: 5 bases; J trimming: 2 bases; junction bases outside the gene matches: 2. The CDR3 loop spans 15 amino acids. The CDR3: CASSRTSGNTGELFF. DNA of the CDR3: TGTGCCAGCAGCAGGACTAGCGGTAACACCGGGGAGCTGTTTTTT. Using reference TRBV7-3 and TRBJ2-2 for the parts outside the CDR3, the full variable domain is GAGVSQTPSNKVTEKGKYVELRCDPISGHTALYWYRQSLGQGPEFLIYFQGTGAADDSGLPNDRFFAVRPEGSVSTLKIQRTERGDSAVYLCASSRTSGNTGELFFGEGSRLTVL.

The V and J genes are TRBV20-1 and TRBJ2-3, with TRBD2 matching over 9 bases. The CDR3 totals 14 residues. J lost 4 bases, V lost 6 bases, and 8 bases had no gene match. Germline V CDR1 and CDR2: DFQATT, SNEGSKA (reference sequence). CDR3 region: CSALGLATPDTQYF. In DNA form, the CDR3 reads TGCAGTGCCCTAGGACTAGCGACTCCAGATACGCAGTATTTT.

This clonotype was observed many times. The rearrangement uses TRBV6-5 and TRBJ1-5; D uncertain. The germline CDR1 and CDR2 sequences are MNHEY and SVGAGI. The CDR3 has 13 residues. V lost 2 bases and J lost 4, with 6 bases in between. The chain's CDR3 is CASSYRGNQPQHF. The CDR3 DNA reads as TGTGCCAGCAGTTACCGTGGAAATCAGCCCCAGCATTTT.

By sample fraction, this clonotype is medium-sized. The rearrangement links TRBV29-1 to TRBJ1-3; no reliable D call. There are 13 residues in the CDR3. Germline V gives CDR1 SQVTM, CDR2 ANQGSEA. The ends were cut back, 3 bases at V and 0 bases at J, with 6 bases in the middle. Written as DNA, the CDR3 is TGCAGCGTTGACGAATCCTCTGGAAACACCATATATTTT. It codes for CSVDESSGNTIYF.

The sample holds a few counts of this clonotype. The chain couples TRBV2 to TRBJ2-7; 11 bases are shared with TRBD2. Germline V CDR1 and CDR2: SNHLY, FYNNEI. This CDR3 spans 15 amino acids. V gave up 4 bases and J gave up 2 bases; unmatched junction bases: 4. The CDR3 DNA follows: TGTGCCAGCAGTGTCACTAGCGGGAGTACCTACGAGCAGTACTTC. Translating gives CASSVTSGSTYEQYF. The entire variable domain, with the rest obtained from reference TRBV2 and TRBJ2-7, is as follows: EPEVTQTPSHQVTQMGQEVILRCVPISNHLYFYWYRQILGQKVEFLVSFYNNEISEKSEIFDDQFSVERPDGSNFTLKIRSTKLEDSAMYFCASSVTSGSTYEQYFGPGTRLTVT.

J is TRBJ1-6 and V is TRBV28; D is undetermined. This CDR3 is 13 amino acids long. CDR1 is MDHEN, CDR2 SYDVKM, per germline. V was pared by 6 bases and J by 10 bases, with 13 bases between. The CDR3 region has the DNA TGTGCCAGCAGCCCACCACTATCGTCACCCCTCCACTTT. As protein: CASSPPLSSPLHF.

This clonotype was detected many times. The chain links TRBV6-5 to TRBJ2-5; 7 positions match TRBD2. The CDR3 covers 17 residues. V lost 5 bases, J lost 5 bases, and 17 bases stayed unmatched. Germline CDR1 MNHEY, CDR2 SVGAGI. The DNA of the CDR3 is TGTGCCAGCAGTCAACCTCCGTCGTGGGCGGGAGTTGAGACCCAGTACTTC. Its protein product is CASSQPPSWAGVETQYF.

A word on this clonotype: An end of the junction differs from the germline gene, which may be a read error. The V and J genes are TRBV15 and TRBJ1-4, with D hard to call. The germline V gene encodes CDR1 LNHNV and CDR2 YYDKDF (reference sequence). The CDR3 is 13 residues long. CDR3 sequence (DNA): TGCGCCACCCGGCTAGATACCGATGAAAAACTGTTTTTT. Residues: CATRLDTDEKLFF.

The V and J genes are TRBV24-1 and TRBJ2-2; the match to TRBD1 covers 7 bases. Germline V gene lookup returns CDR1 KGHDR and CDR2 SFDVKD. The CDR3 is 16 residues long. Losses at the gene ends were 5 bases for V and 5 bases for J; bases not matched to a gene: 10. The CDR3 nucleotides read TGTGCCACCAGTGTACACAGGGGCCACCATACCGGGGAGCTGTTTTTT. Translated, it gives CATSVHRGHHTGELFF.

This clonotype appeared many times. The gene calls are TRBV11-2 and TRBJ1-5; D remains ambiguous. Germline loops: CDR1 SGHAT, CDR2 FQNNGV. Trimming shortened V by 2 bases and J by 6 bases, and 8 bases separated the two germline ends. The length of the CDR3 is 13 residues. The CDR3 bases are TGTGCCAGCAGCTTAAGGGTTTCTCAGCCCCAGCATTTT. This translates into CASSLRVSQPQHF. Full variable domain (missing parts from reference TRBV11-2 and TRBJ1-5): EAGVAQSPRYKIIEKRQSVAFWCNPISGHATLYWYQQILGQGPKLLIQFQNNGVVDDSQLPKDRFSAERLKGVDSTLKIQPAKLEDSAVYLCASSLRVSQPQHFGDGTRLSIL.

Details on this clonotype: An end of the junction differs from the germline gene, which may be a read error. The chain joins TRBV9 to TRBJ2-1; 7 bases are a match to TRBD2. Germline V lookup: CDR1 SGDLS, CDR2 YYNGEE. There are 17 residues in the CDR3. The DNA for the CDR3 is TGTGCCAGCAGCGTAGGCCCGGGCGGGAGCTCCTATAATGAGCGGTTCTTC. Translating gives CASSVGPGGSSYNERFF.

Comment on this clonotype: The DNA is omitted, as the CDR3 cannot be located on it reliably, and the CDR3 follows TCRdb's listing. The J gene is TRBJ2-3, the V gene TRBV5-1; the table gives TRBD1 as D, unverified against the DNA. The CDR3 spans 15 amino acids, including both terminal residues. CDR1 is SGHRS, CDR2 YFSETQ, per germline. CDR3: CASSLVGQGTDAHYF.